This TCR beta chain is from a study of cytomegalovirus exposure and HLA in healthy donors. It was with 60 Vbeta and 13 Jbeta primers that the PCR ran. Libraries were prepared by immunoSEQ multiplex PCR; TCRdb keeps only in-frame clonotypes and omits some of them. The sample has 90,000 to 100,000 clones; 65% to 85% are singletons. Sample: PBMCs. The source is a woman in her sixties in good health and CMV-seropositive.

The CDR3, as DNA: TGTGCCTGGAGGCAGGCTGGGGCCAACGTCCTGACTTTC. Its translation: CAWRQAGANVLTF. The chain couples TRBV30 to TRBJ2-6; D call uncertain. V was trimmed by 3 bases and J by 2 bases, leaving 5 bases between them. CDR3 length: 13 residues. Per the germline V gene, CDR1 is GTSNPN and CDR2 is SVGIG (reference sequence).